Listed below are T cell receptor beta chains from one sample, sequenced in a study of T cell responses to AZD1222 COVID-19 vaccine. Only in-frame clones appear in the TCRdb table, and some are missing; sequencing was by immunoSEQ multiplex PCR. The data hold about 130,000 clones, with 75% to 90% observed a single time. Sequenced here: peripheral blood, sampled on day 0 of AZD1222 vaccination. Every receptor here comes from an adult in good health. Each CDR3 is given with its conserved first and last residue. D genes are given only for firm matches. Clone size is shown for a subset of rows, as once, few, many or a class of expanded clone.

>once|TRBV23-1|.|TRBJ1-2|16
CASSQVHRAHNYGYTF
TGCGCCAGCAGTCAAGTCCACAGGGCCCACAACTATGGCTACACCTTC
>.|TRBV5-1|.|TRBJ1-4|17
CASSLRTAATTNEKLFF
TGCGCCAGCAGCTTGAGGACAGCCGCCACAACTAATGAAAAACTGTTTTTT
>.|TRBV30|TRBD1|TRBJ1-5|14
CAWSIGTGHQPQHF
TGTGCCTGGAGTATCGGGACAGGGCATCAGCCCCAGCATTTT
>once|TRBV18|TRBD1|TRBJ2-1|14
CASSLGQGDNEQFF
TGTGCCAGCTCACTGGGACAGGGGGACAATGAGCAGTTCTTC
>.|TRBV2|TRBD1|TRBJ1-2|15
CASSEETGGGYGYTF
TGTGCCAGCAGTGAAGAGACAGGGGGCGGCTATGGCTACACCTTC
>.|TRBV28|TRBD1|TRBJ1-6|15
CASRSRDRGSSPLHF
TGTGCCAGCAGATCCCGGGACAGGGGATCTTCACCCCTCCACTTT
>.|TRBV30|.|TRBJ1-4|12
CAWGQSNEKLFF
TGTGCCTGGGGACAGTCAAATGAAAAACTGTTTTTT
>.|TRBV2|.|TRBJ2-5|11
CASGREETQYF
TGTGCCAGCGGGCGGGAAGAGACCCAGTACTTC
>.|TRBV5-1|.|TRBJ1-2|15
CASSAGPNTNYGYTF
TGCGCCAGCAGCGCGGGACCTAACACTAACTATGGCTACACCTTC
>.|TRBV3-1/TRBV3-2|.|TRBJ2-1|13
CASSQGQPGEQFF
TGTGCCAGCAGCCAAGGACAACCGGGTGAGCAGTTCTTC
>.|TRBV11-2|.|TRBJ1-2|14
CASSLEGEDGGYTF
TGTGCCAGCAGCTTAGAGGGGGAGGACGGTGGCTACACCTTC
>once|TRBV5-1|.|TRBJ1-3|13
CASDWVSGNTIYF
TGCGCCAGCGACTGGGTGTCTGGAAACACCATATATTTT
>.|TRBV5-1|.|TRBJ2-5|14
CASSEGGTKETQYF
TGCGCCAGCAGCGAAGGAGGGACAAAAGAGACCCAGTACTTC
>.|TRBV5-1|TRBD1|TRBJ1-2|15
CASSYFDRGLNGYTF
TGCGCCAGCAGTTACTTTGACAGGGGGCTAAATGGCTACACCTTC